This TCR beta chain was identified during a study of Ad26.COV2.S vaccination and SARS-CoV-2 variants. TCRdb's table, derived via immunoSEQ multiplex PCR, lists solely in-frame clones and lacks some. The data contain about 350,000 clones, just over 90% of them singletons. The clonotype originates from a human donor who had recovered from COVID-19. Sequences were derived from peripheral blood, sampled after recovery from COVID-19.

The CDR3 coding sequence is TGTGCCAGCAGCTTAGCGGACGGAGTAGAAGCTTTCTTT. Translating it yields CASSLADGVEAFF. The chain combines TRBV7-9 with TRBJ1-1; D not resolved. The CDR3 sequence is 13 residues long. Germline V gene data show CDR1 as SEHNR and CDR2 as FQNEAQ (reference sequence). V lost 0 bases to trimming and J lost 8 bases, with 10 bases between them.